The present TCR beta chain was sequenced within a study of CD8 T cells in ankylosing spondylitis. Scientists made TCR beta libraries using quantitative 5'-RACE with molecular barcodes. Using its own MiXCR run on the 5' RACE reads, TCRdb lists one record per CDR3 protein. The sample has fewer than 250,000 distinct CDR3 sequences; approximately 10% are singletons. Between the trimmed V and J ends, which lost 8 bases and 2 bases, there was a span of 8 bases. CDR1 is DFQATT, CDR2 SNEGSKA, per germline (reference sequence). The CDR3 length is 11 residues. This clonotype was observed many times. Sequencing was performed on blood, either unsorted or a sorted T cell fraction (not recorded which). The TCR originated in a male donor with ankylosing spondylitis or in good health (not recorded which). The chain is built from TRBV20-1 and TRBJ2-3; a weak D match, TRBD2 (6 bases). The CDR3 spells CSRTNTDTQYF. In nucleotides, the CDR3 is TGCAGTAGGACTAACACAGATACGCAGTATTTT.